Below, 7 T cell receptor beta chains from the same sample are listed, as sequenced in a study of T cell repertoires in cytomegalovirus infection. TCRdb re-derived calls from the reads in MiXCR, one entry per CDR3 protein. This table has around 740,000 distinct CDR3 sequences, less than 40% appearing once. Sample: PBMCs. The source is a human donor in good health (CMV status not recorded). Some clones in this sample may be carry-over from other donors' samples.

On this clonotype: Given a much more abundant clone one base away, this may be a read error. J is TRBJ2-3 and V is TRBV7-2, with D perhaps TRBD1 (5 bases). CDR3 size: 14 residues. Germline CDR1 and CDR2: SGHTA and FQGNSA. Here the CDR3 DNA reads TGTGCCAGCATCTTAGACGGCAGGGCAGATACGCAGTATTTT. Protein: CASILDGRADTQYF.

The chain couples TRBV5-4 to TRBJ2-7; D is perhaps TRBD2 (7 bases). Germline lookup yields CDR1 SGHNT and CDR2 YYREEE (reference sequence). Trimming left V 9 bases short and J 2 bases short, with 18 bases between. The CDR3 is 14 amino acids. The CDR3 bases are TGTGCCACCTCTGTGGGGCGGGGGCCCTACGAGCAGTACTTC. Its translation is CATSVGRGPYEQYF. The complete variable domain, with remaining parts taken from reference TRBV5-4 and TRBJ2-7, reads ETGVTQSPTHLIKTRGQQVTLRCSSQSGHNTVSWYQQALGQGPQFIFQYYREEENGRGNFPPRFSGLQFPNYSSELNVNALELDDSALYLCATSVGRGPYEQYFGPGTRLTVT.

This clonotype has only a few counts. The rearrangement links TRBV28 to TRBJ1-1; D is perhaps TRBD1 (5 bases). The CDR3 extends over 13 amino acids. Trimming stripped 5 bases from V and 10 bases from J, with 17 bases between. The germline CDR1 and CDR2 sequences are MDHEN and SYDVKM. The CDR3 DNA sequence: TGTGCCAGCAGTATTCGTCCCCTGGGGCCAGCTTTCTTT. Translated: CASSIRPLGPAFF.

The chain recombines TRBV7-6 with TRBJ2-2; no firm D call. Deletions cut 1 base from V and 0 bases from J, with 12 bases between. Germline V gene sequence: CDR1 SGHVS, CDR2 FNYEAQ. CDR3 length: 17 residues. The CDR3 DNA reads as TGTGCCAGCAGCTTAGTAATGACGGAGACGAACACCGGGGAGCTGTTTTTT. Protein sequence: CASSLVMTETNTGELFF.

The gene calls are TRBV6-2 or TRBV6-3 and TRBJ1-5, with TRBD1 matching 10 bases. CDR1 is MNHEY and CDR2 is SVGEGT in the germline V gene. V lost 5 bases and J lost 6; bases outside the gene matches: 4. This CDR3 is 14 amino acids long. The CDR3 is CASSPWDRGQPQHF. The CDR3 region has the DNA TGTGCCAGCAGTCCCTGGGACAGGGGTCAGCCCCAGCATTTT.

In its sample, this clonotype was seen once. A much larger clone lies one base from this, so it may be a read error. V usage is TRBV12-3 or TRBV12-4 and J usage is TRBJ1-1; D is undetermined. V lost 6 bases and J 4 bases, leaving 15 bases between the germline ends. The CDR3 has 14 amino acids. The CDR3 nucleotides read TGTGCCAGCAGGTTCCCCGGGAAGACCACTGAAGCTTTCTTT. Protein sequence: CASRFPGKTTEAFF.

This chain connects TRBV2 to TRBJ1-1, with D possibly being TRBD1 (5 bases). V was trimmed by 8 bases and J by 6 bases, leaving 13 bases between them. The CDR3 has 12 amino acids. Germline CDR1 SNHLY, CDR2 FYNNEI. The CDR3 protein is CASATGTPEAFF. CDR3 nucleotide sequence: TGTGCCAGCGCAACCGGGACCCCTGAAGCTTTCTTT.